This TCR beta chain was found in a study of control samples from healthy donors and cancer patients (TCRdb year 2020). Details on this clone: It lacks a known antigen. No base-level quality is on record; no much larger clone is a single base apart.

Library creation used the immunoSEQ multiplex PCR assay. This is the immuneACCESS table as TCRdb keeps it, with only in-frame sequences that have V and J called. A part of the clones is gone; compared with another copy, unresolved V genes explain less than half, and the rest is unexplained. The sample table records 150,000 to 200,000 clones; around 88% of these occur just once. Around 5% of the sample lies in the top ten. The CDR3 starts with the cysteine, ends with the phenylalanine, and has 14 residues. Of all the DNA, just the CDR3 is kept, 42 bases in frame from base 1. Trimming takes 5 bases off V and 1 base off J; junction bases not matched to a gene: 4. The germline V gene sets CDR1 to SNHLY and CDR2 to FYNNEI.

Sequences were obtained from blood. The chain employs TRBV2 and TRBJ1-1, with TRBD1 identical over 7 junction bases. The source of this sequence is a woman aged 25 to 39 in good health. The CDR3 loop reads CASSSRTGNTEAFF. The DNA reads TGTGCCAGCAGTTCCCGGACAGGGAACACTGAAGCTTTCTTT.